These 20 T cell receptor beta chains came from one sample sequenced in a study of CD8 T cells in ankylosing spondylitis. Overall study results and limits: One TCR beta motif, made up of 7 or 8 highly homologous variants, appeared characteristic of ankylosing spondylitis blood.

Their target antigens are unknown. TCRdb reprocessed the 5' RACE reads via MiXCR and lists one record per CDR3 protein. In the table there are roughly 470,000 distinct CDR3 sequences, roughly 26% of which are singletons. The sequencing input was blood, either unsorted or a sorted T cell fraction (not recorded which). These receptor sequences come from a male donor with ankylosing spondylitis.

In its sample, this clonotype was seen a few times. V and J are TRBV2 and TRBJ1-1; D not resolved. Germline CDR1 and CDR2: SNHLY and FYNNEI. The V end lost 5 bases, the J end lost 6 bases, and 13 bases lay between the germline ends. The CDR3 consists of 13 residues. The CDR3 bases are TGTGCCAGCAGTCGAACTAACATCGCTGAAGCTTTCTTT. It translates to CASSRTNIAEAFF.

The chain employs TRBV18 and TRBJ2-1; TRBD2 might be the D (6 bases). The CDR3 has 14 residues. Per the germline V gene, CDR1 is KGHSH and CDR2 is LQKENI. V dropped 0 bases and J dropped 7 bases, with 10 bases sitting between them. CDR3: CASSPPGEANEQFF. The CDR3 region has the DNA TGTGCCAGCTCACCACCGGGGGAGGCGAATGAGCAGTTCTTC.

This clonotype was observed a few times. The CDR3 nucleotides read TGTGCCAGCAGCTTAGAAGACAGGGTGGACTATGGCTACACCTTC. Translating gives CASSLEDRVDYGYTF. This chain connects TRBV7-2 to TRBJ1-2; 7 positions match TRBD1. From germline, CDR1 is SGHTA and CDR2 FQGNSA. The CDR3 is made up of 15 amino acids. V dropped 1 base and J dropped 3; count of bases not matched to a gene: 5.

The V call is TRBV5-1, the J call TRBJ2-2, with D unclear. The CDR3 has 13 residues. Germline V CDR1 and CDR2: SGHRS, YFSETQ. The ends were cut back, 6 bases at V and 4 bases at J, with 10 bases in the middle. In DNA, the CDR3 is TGCGCCAGCAAATTGGATATCACCGGGGAGCTGTTTTTT. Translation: CASKLDITGELFF. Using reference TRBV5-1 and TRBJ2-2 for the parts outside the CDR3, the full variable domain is KAGVTQTPRYLIKTRGQQVTLSCSPISGHRSVSWYQQTPGQGLQFLFEYFSETQRNKGNFPGRFSGRQFSNSRSEMNVSTLELGDSALYLCASKLDITGELFFGEGSRLTVL.

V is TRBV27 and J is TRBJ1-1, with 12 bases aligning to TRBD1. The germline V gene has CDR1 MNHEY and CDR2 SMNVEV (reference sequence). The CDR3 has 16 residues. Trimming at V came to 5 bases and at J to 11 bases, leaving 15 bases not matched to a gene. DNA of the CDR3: TGTGCCAGCAGTCCAGACGCGGGACAGGGGGCGAGCGAGGCTTTCTTT. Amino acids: CASSPDAGQGASEAFF.

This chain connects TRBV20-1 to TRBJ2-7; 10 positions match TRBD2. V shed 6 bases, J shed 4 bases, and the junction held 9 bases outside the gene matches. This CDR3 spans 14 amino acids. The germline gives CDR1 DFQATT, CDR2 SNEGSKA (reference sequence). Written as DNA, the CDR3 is TGCAGTGCCCCTCGGGCTAGCGGGAGTTACGAGCAGTACTTC. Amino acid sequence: CSAPRASGSYEQYF.

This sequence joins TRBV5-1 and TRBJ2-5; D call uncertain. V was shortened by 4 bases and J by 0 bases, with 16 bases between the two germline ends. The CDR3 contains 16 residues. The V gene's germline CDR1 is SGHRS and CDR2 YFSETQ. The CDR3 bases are TGCGCCAGCAGCACTACACCAAATTGGTACCAAGAGACCCAGTACTTC. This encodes CASSTTPNWYQETQYF.

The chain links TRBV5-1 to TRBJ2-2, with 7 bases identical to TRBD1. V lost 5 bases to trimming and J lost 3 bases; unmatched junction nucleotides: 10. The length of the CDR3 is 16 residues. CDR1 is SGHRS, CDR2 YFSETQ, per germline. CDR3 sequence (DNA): TGCGCCAGCAGAACCGGGGCAGGGGGAGACACCGGGGAGCTGTTTTTT. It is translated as CASRTGAGGDTGELFF.

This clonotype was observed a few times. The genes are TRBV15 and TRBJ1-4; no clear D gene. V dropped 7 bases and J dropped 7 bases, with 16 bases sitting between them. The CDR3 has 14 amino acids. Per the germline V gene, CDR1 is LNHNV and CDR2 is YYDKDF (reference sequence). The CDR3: CATNLDLGSEKLFF. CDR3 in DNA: TGTGCCACCAACCTGGACCTTGGGAGTGAAAAACTGTTTTTT.

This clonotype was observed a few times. CDR3 coding DNA: TGCAGCTCTGCCAGGACAGGGGACTCCTACAATGAGCAGTTCTTC. Translating gives CSSARTGDSYNEQFF. The rearrangement links TRBV29-1 to TRBJ2-1; TRBD1 aligns across 9 bases. The CDR3 contains 15 residues. J was trimmed by 0 bases and V by 8 bases; bases with no gene match: 8. CDR1 and CDR2 from the germline V gene are SQVTM and ANQGSEA.

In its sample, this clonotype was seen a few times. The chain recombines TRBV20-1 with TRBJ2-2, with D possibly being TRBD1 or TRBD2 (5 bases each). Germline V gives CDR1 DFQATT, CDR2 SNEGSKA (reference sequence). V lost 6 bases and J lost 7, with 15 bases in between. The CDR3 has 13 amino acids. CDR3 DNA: TGCAGTGCCCTGGGGCTAGCCGGCGGGGAGCTGTTTTTT. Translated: CSALGLAGGELFF.

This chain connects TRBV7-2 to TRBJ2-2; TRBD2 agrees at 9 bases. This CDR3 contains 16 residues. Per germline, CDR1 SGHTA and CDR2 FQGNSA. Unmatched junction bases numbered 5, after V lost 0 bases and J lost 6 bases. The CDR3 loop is CASSLASSGRAGELFF. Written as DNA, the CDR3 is TGTGCCAGCAGCTTAGCGAGTAGCGGGAGAGCCGGGGAGCTGTTTTTT.

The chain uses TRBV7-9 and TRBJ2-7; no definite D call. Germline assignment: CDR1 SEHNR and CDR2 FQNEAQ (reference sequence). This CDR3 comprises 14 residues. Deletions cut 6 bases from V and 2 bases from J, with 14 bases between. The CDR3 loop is CASSVSGSTYEQYF. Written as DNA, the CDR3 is TGTGCCAGCAGTGTTTCCGGGTCCACCTACGAGCAGTACTTC. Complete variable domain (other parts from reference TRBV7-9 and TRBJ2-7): DTGVSQNPRHKITKRGQNVTFRCDPISEHNRLYWYRQTLGQGPEFLTYFQNEAQLEKSRLLSDRFSAERPKGSFSTLEIQRTEQGDSAMYLCASSVSGSTYEQYFGPGTRLTVT.

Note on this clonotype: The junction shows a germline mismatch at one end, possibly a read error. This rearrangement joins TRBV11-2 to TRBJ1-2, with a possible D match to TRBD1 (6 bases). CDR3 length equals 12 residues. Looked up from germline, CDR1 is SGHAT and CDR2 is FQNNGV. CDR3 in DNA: TGTGCCAGCAGCCTCCAGACAGGTCCACTCAACTTC. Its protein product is CASSLQTGPLNF.

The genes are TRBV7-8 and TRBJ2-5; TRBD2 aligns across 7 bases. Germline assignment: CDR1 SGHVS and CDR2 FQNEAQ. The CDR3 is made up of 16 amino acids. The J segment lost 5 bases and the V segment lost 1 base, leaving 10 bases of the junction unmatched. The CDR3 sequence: CASSLVFAGDGETQYF. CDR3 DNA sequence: TGTGCCAGCAGCTTAGTCTTCGCGGGAGACGGCGAGACCCAGTACTTC.

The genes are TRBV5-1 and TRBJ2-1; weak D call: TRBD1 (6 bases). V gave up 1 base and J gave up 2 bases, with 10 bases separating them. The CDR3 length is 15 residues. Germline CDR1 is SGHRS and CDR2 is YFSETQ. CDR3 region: CASSLKQGTYNEQFF. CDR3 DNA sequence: TGCGCCAGCAGCTTGAAACAGGGTACCTACAATGAGCAGTTCTTC.

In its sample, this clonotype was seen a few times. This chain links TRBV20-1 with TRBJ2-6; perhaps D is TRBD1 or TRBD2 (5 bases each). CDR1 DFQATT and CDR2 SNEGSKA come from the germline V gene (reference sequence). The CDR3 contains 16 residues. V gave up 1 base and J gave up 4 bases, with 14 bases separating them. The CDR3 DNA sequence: TGCAGTGCTAGAGGGCAGGGACCATCAGGGGCCAACGTCCTGACTTTC. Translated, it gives CSARGQGPSGANVLTF.

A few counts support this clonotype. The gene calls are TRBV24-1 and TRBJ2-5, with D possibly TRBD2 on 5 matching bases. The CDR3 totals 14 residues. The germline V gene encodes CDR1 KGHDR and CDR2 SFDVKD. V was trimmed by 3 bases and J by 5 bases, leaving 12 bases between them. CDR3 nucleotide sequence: TGTGCCACCAGTGATCCCAGGTTAGCGGAGACCCAGTACTTC. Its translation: CATSDPRLAETQYF.

The CDR3 DNA reads TGTGCCAGCAGTTTAAAAATTGAGCAGTTCTTC. Encoded protein: CASSLKIEQFF. The chain carries TRBV12-3 or TRBV12-4 and TRBJ2-1; no definite D call. This CDR3 region has 11 residues. Trimming stripped 2 bases from V and 9 bases from J, with 5 bases between.

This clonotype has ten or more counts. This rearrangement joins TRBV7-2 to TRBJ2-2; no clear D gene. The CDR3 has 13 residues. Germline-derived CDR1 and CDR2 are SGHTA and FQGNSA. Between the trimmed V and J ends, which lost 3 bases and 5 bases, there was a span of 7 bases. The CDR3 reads CASSFYGTGELFF. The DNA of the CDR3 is TGTGCCAGCAGCTTCTACGGAACCGGGGAGCTGTTTTTT.